These 29 T cell receptor beta chains came from one sample sequenced in a study of tissue T cells after allogeneic stem cell transplantation. The table came from immunoSEQ multiplex PCR; TCRdb's copy has only in-frame clones and leaves some out. The sample holds thousands of clones, about three quarters seen once. Specimen: blood, collected before transplantation. The source is a man aged 35-69 years who later had graft-versus-host disease after an allogeneic stem cell transplant.

The CDR3 DNA follows: TGTGCCAGCAAACGGACCGATTCCTACGAGCAGTACTTC. Translation: CASKRTDSYEQYF. V usage is TRBV27 and J usage is TRBJ2-7; D remains unclear. Germline CDR1 MNHEY, CDR2 SMNVEV (reference sequence). Trimming stripped 7 bases from V and 1 base from J, with 11 bases between. The CDR3 consists of 13 residues.

This clone appeared a single time. The V gene is TRBV6-1, the J gene TRBJ2-3; no clear D. CDR1 MNHNS and CDR2 SASEGT come from the germline V gene. V gave up 5 bases and J gave up 2 bases, with 5 bases separating them. This CDR3 contains 12 residues. For the CDR3, the DNA is TGTGCCAGCAGTCTTTCCACAGATACGCAGTATTTT. This encodes CASSLSTDTQYF.

This clone was observed a few times. V is TRBV9 and J is TRBJ2-1; D unresolved. V was shortened by 0 bases and J by 2 bases, with 6 bases between the two germline ends. Germline V gene data show CDR1 as SGDLS and CDR2 as YYNGEE. This CDR3 is built from 14 residues. The CDR3 bases are TGTGCCAGCAGCGTAGGGCAGACCTACAATGAGCAGTTCTTC. It translates to CASSVGQTYNEQFF.

The chain recombines TRBV30 with TRBJ2-3; TRBD2 matches at 7 bases. The CDR3 is 15 residues long. The V and J ends lost 0 bases and 2 bases, in that order; junction bases with no gene match: 5. CDR1 is GTSNPN and CDR2 is SVGIG in the germline V gene (reference sequence). In nucleotides, the CDR3 is TGTGCCTGGAGTGTAGCGGGACCCTTCACAGATACGCAGTATTTT. Its protein is CAWSVAGPFTDTQYF. Using reference TRBV30 and TRBJ2-3 for the parts outside the CDR3, the full variable domain is SQTIHQWPATLVQPVGSPLSLECTVEGTSNPNLYWYRQAAGRGLQLLFYSVGIGQISSEVPQNLSASRPQDRQFILSSKKLLLSDSGFYLCAWSVAGPFTDTQYFGPGTRLTVL.

J is TRBJ2-1 and V is TRBV3-1 (or the pseudogene TRBV3-2); D might be TRBD2 (6 bases). Germline V lookup: CDR1 LGHDT, CDR2 YNNKEL (reference sequence). The CDR3 extends over 15 amino acids. Trimming removed 2 bases from V and 3 bases from J, with 11 bases in between. CDR3 DNA sequence: TGTGCCAGCAGCCAACCGGGACTCCGCTACAATGAGCAGTTCTTC. Its protein product is CASSQPGLRYNEQFF.

A few counts support this clone. The chain links TRBV7-9 to TRBJ2-5; maybe TRBD2 (6 bases). V dropped 7 bases and J dropped 6 bases, with 18 bases sitting between them. Germline-derived CDR1 and CDR2 are SEHNR and FQNEAQ (reference sequence). The CDR3 is 14 amino acids. CDR3 in amino acids: CASTPLAGKQTQYF. CDR3 DNA sequence: TGTGCCAGCACCCCTCTTGCGGGAAAACAGACCCAGTACTTC.

The chain has TRBV24-1 and TRBJ2-5; 8 bases map to TRBD2. Per germline, CDR1 KGHDR and CDR2 SFDVKD. This CDR3 contains 15 residues. V lost 2 bases and J lost 4; bases outside the gene matches: 5. This CDR3 reads CATSDSGGAGETQYF. CDR3 DNA: TGTGCCACCAGTGATTCCGGGGGGGCCGGAGAGACCCAGTACTTC.

The CDR3 nucleotides read TGTGCCAGTAGTATAGAGACAGGCATCCTGCGGCCCCAGCATTTT. The encoded protein is CASSIETGILRPQHF. The chain combines TRBV19 with TRBJ1-5; perhaps TRBD1 as D (6 bases). Germline values: CDR1 LNHDA, CDR2 SQIVND (reference sequence). Trimming pared 0 bases from V and 9 bases from J, leaving 15 bases between. CDR3 length: 15 residues.

The chain is built from TRBV7-8 and TRBJ1-2, with D unresolved. The CDR3 runs 14 residues. V was clipped by 5 bases and J by 4 bases, with 14 bases between them. Germline CDR1 reads SGHVS; CDR2 reads FQNEAQ. CDR3 region: CASSPRWSGYGYTF. CDR3 coding DNA: TGTGCCAGCAGCCCCAGGTGGAGCGGCTATGGCTACACCTTC. Drawing the rest from reference TRBV7-8 and TRBJ1-2, the complete variable domain is GAGVSQSPRYKVAKRGQDVALRCDPISGHVSLFWYQQALGQGPEFLTYFQNEAQLDKSGLPSDRFFAERPEGSVSTLKIQRTQQEDSAVYLCASSPRWSGYGYTFGSGTRLTVV.

This chain connects TRBV24-1 to TRBJ2-2; the match to TRBD2 covers 8 bases. Looked up from germline, CDR1 is KGHDR and CDR2 is SFDVKD. This CDR3 has 14 residues. Trimming cost V 9 bases and J 6 bases; bases outside gene matches: 8. The CDR3 bases are TGTGCCACCCGGTCGGGAGGGAGGGCCGGGGAGCTGTTTTTT. Translation: CATRSGGRAGELFF.

V usage is TRBV11-3 and J usage is TRBJ2-3; D call uncertain. V lost 0 bases and J lost 0, with 4 bases in between. This CDR3 is built from 14 residues. In germline, CDR1 is SGHNT, CDR2 YENEEA. In nucleotides, the CDR3 is TGTGCCAGCAGCTTAGATACCAGCACAGATACGCAGTATTTT. Protein: CASSLDTSTDTQYF. The full variable domain, with the rest looked up from reference TRBV11-3 and TRBJ2-3, is EAGVVQSPRYKIIEKKQPVAFWCNPISGHNTLYWYLQNLGQGPELLIRYENEEAVDDSQLPKDRFSAERLKGVDSTLKIQPAELGDSAVYLCASSLDTSTDTQYFGPGTRLTVL.

This chain joins TRBV3-1 (or the pseudogene TRBV3-2) and TRBJ1-6; tentatively, D is TRBD1 (5 bases). This CDR3 is 14 amino acids long. The V end was cut by 2 bases, the J end by 7 bases, with 9 bases between. Germline-derived CDR1 and CDR2 are LGHDT and YNNKEL (reference sequence). The chain's CDR3 is CASSQSGRNSPLHF. The CDR3 DNA reads TGTGCCAGCAGCCAATCAGGGAGGAATTCACCCCTCCACTTT.

This clone is medium-sized by share. This chain uses TRBV28 with TRBJ1-1, with unresolved D. V lost 2 bases and J lost 1, with 5 bases in between. The germline gives CDR1 MDHEN, CDR2 SYDVKM. The length of the CDR3 is 13 residues. The CDR3 loop is CASSLARNTEAFF. For the CDR3, the DNA is TGTGCCAGCAGTTTAGCCAGGAACACTGAAGCTTTCTTT.

The chain combines TRBV10-1 with TRBJ1-6; D possibly corresponds to TRBD1 (5 bases). This CDR3 comprises 14 residues. Trimming took off 5 bases at V and 11 bases at J, with 16 bases between the two ends. Germline loops: CDR1 WNHNN, CDR2 SYGVQD (reference sequence). The CDR3 nucleotides read TGCGCCAGCAGTTTGGGACCAGGAGAGGCACCCCTCCACTTT. Translating it yields CASSLGPGEAPLHF.

This clone was observed a few times. J is TRBJ2-1 and V is TRBV19; TRBD2 aligns across 7 bases. The junction had 6 bases not matched to a gene; V was cut back by 7 bases and J by 6 bases. The CDR3 extends over 13 amino acids. The germline V gene has CDR1 LNHDA and CDR2 SQIVND (reference sequence). The CDR3 DNA follows: TGTGCCAGTACCTGGAGCGGGGTCAATGAGCAGTTCTTC. It codes for CASTWSGVNEQFF. Filled out from reference TRBV19 and TRBJ2-1, the complete variable domain reads DGGITQSPKYLFRKEGQNVTLSCEQNLNHDAMYWYRQDPGQGLRLIYYSQIVNDFQKGDIAEGYSVSREKKESFPLTVTSAQKNPTAFYLCASTWSGVNEQFFGPGTRLTVL.

The rearrangement links TRBV19 to TRBJ1-1; D remains ambiguous. Germline V gene sequence: CDR1 LNHDA, CDR2 SQIVND (reference sequence). The CDR3 totals 12 residues. V dropped 2 bases and J dropped 8 bases, with 9 bases sitting between them. The CDR3 spells CASSIMETEAFF. The CDR3 bases are TGTGCCAGTAGTATAATGGAGACAGAAGCTTTCTTT.

CDR3 in amino acids: CASSPREESHEQYF. The CDR3 nucleotides are TGTGCCAGCTCCCCCCGGGAAGAGTCCCACGAGCAGTACTTC. V gene TRBV18 combines with J gene TRBJ2-7; D possibly corresponds to TRBD2 (5 bases). The CDR3 loop spans 14 amino acids. Germline CDR1 and CDR2: KGHSH and LQKENI. The V end was cut by 6 bases, the J end by 5 bases, with 17 bases between.

The chain uses TRBV6-5 and TRBJ1-4; TRBD1 is a possible D gene (5 bases). V gave up 6 bases and J gave up 5 bases, with 13 bases separating them. Germline assignment: CDR1 MNHEY and CDR2 SVGAGI. There are 14 residues in the CDR3. The CDR3 DNA reads TGTGCCAGCAGAGTGGGGGGGGTAAATGAAAAACTGTTTTTT. Residues: CASRVGGVNEKLFF.

The genes are TRBV28 and TRBJ2-3; D perhaps matches TRBD2 (6 bases). The CDR3 length is 15 residues. V was pared by 5 bases and J by 2 bases, with 14 bases between. Germline lookup yields CDR1 MDHEN and CDR2 SYDVKM. The CDR3, as DNA: TGTGCCAGCAGTCCGGGTGGAGGGGACACAGATACGCAGTATTTT. This gives the protein CASSPGGGDTDTQYF.

The rearrangement joins TRBV28 to TRBJ2-4; D possibly corresponds to TRBD1 (6 bases). Trimming stripped 1 base from V and 0 bases from J, with 13 bases between. The CDR3 is 17 residues long. The V gene's germline CDR1 is MDHEN and CDR2 SYDVKM. CDR3 amino acids: CASSLYQGTLAKNIQYF. DNA for the CDR3: TGTGCCAGCAGTTTATATCAGGGGACGTTAGCCAAAAACATTCAGTACTTC.

V gene TRBV30 combines with J gene TRBJ2-1; D unresolved. This CDR3 spans 14 amino acids. Germline V gives CDR1 GTSNPN, CDR2 SVGIG (reference sequence). With 7 bases removed from V and 0 bases from J, the gap between germline ends came to 13 bases. The CDR3 nucleotides read TGTGCCTTCCTTGGTACCAGCTCCTACAATGAGCAGTTCTTC. Amino acids: CAFLGTSSYNEQFF.

This clone was detected only once. J is TRBJ2-1 and V is TRBV7-8; 10 nucleotides line up with TRBD2. J was trimmed by 1 base and V by 1 base; bases with no gene match: 4. CDR3 length: 17 amino acids. Germline V gives CDR1 SGHVS, CDR2 FQNEAQ. This chain's CDR3 is CASSLGASGSSYNEQFF. The DNA of the CDR3 is TGTGCCAGCAGCTTAGGGGCTAGCGGGAGTTCCTACAATGAGCAGTTCTTC.

J is TRBJ2-2 and V is TRBV7-9, with D uncertain. CDR3 size: 15 residues. V gave up 2 bases and J gave up 0 bases, with 7 bases separating them. CDR1 is SEHNR, CDR2 FQNEAQ, per germline (reference sequence). The CDR3 bases are TGTGCCAGCAGCTTATGGCTAGCGAACACCGGGGAGCTGTTTTTT. Translating gives CASSLWLANTGELFF.

This clone was found a few times. V gene TRBV6-5 combines with J gene TRBJ1-5; D is perhaps TRBD1 (6 bases). The ends were cut back, 0 bases at V and 4 bases at J, with 10 bases in the middle. The CDR3 has 15 amino acids. Germline CDR1 is MNHEY and CDR2 is SVGAGI. For the CDR3, the DNA is TGTGCCAGCAGTTACTCGGGGGGCACGAATCAGCCCCAGCATTTT. It encodes CASSYSGGTNQPQHF.

The CDR3 reads CAIRELRGYEQYF. The CDR3 DNA follows: TGTGCCATCAGGGAATTGAGGGGCTACGAGCAGTACTTC. This chain uses TRBV10-3 with TRBJ2-7, with D tentatively TRBD1 or TRBD2 (5 bases each). CDR3 length equals 13 residues. From germline, CDR1 is ENHRY and CDR2 SYGVKD. Trimming stripped 6 bases from V and 3 bases from J, with 12 bases between.

This clone was found a few times. This chain connects TRBV5-6 to TRBJ2-7; D is perhaps TRBD1 or TRBD2 (5 bases each). The CDR3 is 16 residues long. The germline V and J ends were trimmed by 4 bases and 5 bases, with 22 bases remaining between them. Germline V lookup: CDR1 SGHDT, CDR2 YYEEEE. CDR3 DNA sequence: TGTGCCAGCAGCCCTCGGGACCTATTCTCTGGGCACGAGCAGTACTTC. Protein product: CASSPRDLFSGHEQYF.

This clone has just a few counts. CDR3 residues: CASSSTGSSYEQYF. DNA of the CDR3: TGTGCCAGCAGCTCGACAGGCAGCTCCTACGAGCAGTACTTC. The V gene is TRBV7-2, the J gene TRBJ2-7; tentative D call: TRBD1 (6 bases). The CDR3 totals 14 residues. V lost 4 bases, J lost 0 bases, and 10 bases lay in between. Looked up from germline, CDR1 is SGHTA and CDR2 is FQGNSA. Using reference TRBV7-2 and TRBJ2-7 for the parts outside the CDR3, the full variable domain is GAGVSQSPSNKVTEKGKDVELRCDPISGHTALYWYRQSLGQGLEFLIYFQGNSAPDKSGLPSDRFSAERTGGSVSTLTIQRTQQEDSAVYLCASSSTGSSYEQYFGPGTRLTVT.

The genes are TRBV3-1 (or the pseudogene TRBV3-2) and TRBJ2-5, with 9 nucleotides matching TRBD1. The CDR3 contains 15 residues. Germline V gene lookup returns CDR1 LGHDT and CDR2 YNNKEL (reference sequence). V shed 0 bases, J shed 6 bases, and the junction held 5 bases outside the gene matches. The DNA for the CDR3 is TGTGCCAGCAGCCAAGATGGGACAGGGTCAAAGACCCAGTACTTC. Translating it yields CASSQDGTGSKTQYF.

The chain joins TRBV28 to TRBJ2-7; tentatively, D is TRBD1 (5 bases). V lost 5 bases, J lost 2 bases, and 7 bases lay in between. The CDR3 is 12 amino acids. Germline V CDR1 and CDR2: MDHEN, SYDVKM. The CDR3 DNA is TGTGCCAGCAGTCCACAGGCCTACGAGCAGTACTTC. Its translation: CASSPQAYEQYF.